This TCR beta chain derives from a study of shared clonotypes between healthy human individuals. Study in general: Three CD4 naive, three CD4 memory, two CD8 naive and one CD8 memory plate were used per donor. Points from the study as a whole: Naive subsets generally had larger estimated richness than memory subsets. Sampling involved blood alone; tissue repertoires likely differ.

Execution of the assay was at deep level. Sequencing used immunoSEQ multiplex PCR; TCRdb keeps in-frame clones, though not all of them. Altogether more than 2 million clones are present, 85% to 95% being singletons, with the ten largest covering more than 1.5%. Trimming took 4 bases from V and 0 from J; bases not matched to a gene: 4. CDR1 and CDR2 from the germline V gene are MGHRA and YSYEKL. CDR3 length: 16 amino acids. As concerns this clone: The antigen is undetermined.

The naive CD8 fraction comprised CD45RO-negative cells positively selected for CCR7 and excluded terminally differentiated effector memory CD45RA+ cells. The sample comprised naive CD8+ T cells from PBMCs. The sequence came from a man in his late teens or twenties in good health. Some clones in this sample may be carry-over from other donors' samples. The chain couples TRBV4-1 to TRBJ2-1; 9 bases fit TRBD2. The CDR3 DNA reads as TGCGCCAGCAGCCGTAGCGGGAGAGCCTCCTACAATGAGCAGTTCTTC. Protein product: CASSRSGRASYNEQFF.